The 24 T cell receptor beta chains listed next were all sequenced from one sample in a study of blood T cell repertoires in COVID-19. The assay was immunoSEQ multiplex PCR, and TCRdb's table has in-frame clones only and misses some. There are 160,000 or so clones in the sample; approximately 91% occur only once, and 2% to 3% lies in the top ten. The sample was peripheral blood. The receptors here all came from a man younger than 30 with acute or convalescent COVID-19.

The CDR3 sequence: CASSDGRGSYYTDTQYF. Here the CDR3 DNA reads TGCGCCAGCAGTGATGGCAGGGGGTCTTATTACACAGATACGCAGTATTTT. This sequence joins TRBV10-1 and TRBJ2-3; TRBD1 matches at 7 bases. V gave up 3 bases and J gave up 2 bases; unmatched junction bases: 11. This CDR3 is built from 17 residues. Per germline, CDR1 WNHNN and CDR2 SYGVQD (reference sequence).

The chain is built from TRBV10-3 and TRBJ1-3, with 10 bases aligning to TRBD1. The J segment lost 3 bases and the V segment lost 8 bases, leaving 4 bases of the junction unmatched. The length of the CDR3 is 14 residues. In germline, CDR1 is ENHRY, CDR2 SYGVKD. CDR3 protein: CAIGDRGLGNTIYF. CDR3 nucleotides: TGTGCCATCGGAGACAGGGGGCTTGGAAACACCATATATTTT.

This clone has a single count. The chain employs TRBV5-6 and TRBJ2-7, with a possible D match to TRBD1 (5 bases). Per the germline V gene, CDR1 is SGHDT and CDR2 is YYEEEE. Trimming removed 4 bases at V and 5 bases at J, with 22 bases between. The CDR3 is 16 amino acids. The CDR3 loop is CASSPAAGIARHEQYF. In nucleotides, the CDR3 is TGTGCCAGCAGCCCGGCAGCAGGGATTGCGAGACACGAGCAGTACTTC.

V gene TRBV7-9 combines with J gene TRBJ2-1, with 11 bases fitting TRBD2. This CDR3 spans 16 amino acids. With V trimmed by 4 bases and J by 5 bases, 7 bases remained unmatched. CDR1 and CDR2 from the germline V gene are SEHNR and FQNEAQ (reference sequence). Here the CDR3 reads CASSSPPSGRNNEQFF. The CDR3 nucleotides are TGTGCCAGCAGCTCCCCCCCTAGCGGGAGGAACAATGAGCAGTTCTTC. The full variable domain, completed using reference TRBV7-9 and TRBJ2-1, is DTGVSQNPRHKITKRGQNVTFRCDPISEHNRLYWYRQTLGQGPEFLTYFQNEAQLEKSRLLSDRFSAERPKGSFSTLEIQRTEQGDSAMYLCASSSPPSGRNNEQFFGPGTRLTVL.

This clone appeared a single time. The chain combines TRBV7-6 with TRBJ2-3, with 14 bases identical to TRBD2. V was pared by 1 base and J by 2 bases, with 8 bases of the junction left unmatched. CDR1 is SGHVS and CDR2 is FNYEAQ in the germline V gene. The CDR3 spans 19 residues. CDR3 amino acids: CASSLGAGTSGGFTDTQYF. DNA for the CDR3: TGTGCCAGCAGCTTAGGCGCCGGGACTAGCGGGGGTTTCACAGATACGCAGTATTTT.

CDR3 residues: CAFEAKGYTF. DNA of the CDR3: TGTGCCTTCGAAGCAAAGGGCTACACCTTC. This chain joins TRBV7-9 and TRBJ1-2; no clear D. This CDR3 comprises 10 residues. V shed 11 bases and J shed 8 bases, with 12 bases lying between them. CDR1 is SEHNR, CDR2 FQNEAQ, per germline (reference sequence).

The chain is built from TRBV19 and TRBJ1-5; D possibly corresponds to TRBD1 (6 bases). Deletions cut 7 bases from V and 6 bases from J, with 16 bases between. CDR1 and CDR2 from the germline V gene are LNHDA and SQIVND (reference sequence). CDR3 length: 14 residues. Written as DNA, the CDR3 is TGTGCCAGTACCCCTCGAGGGGGTCGTCAGCCCCAGCATTTT. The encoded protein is CASTPRGGRQPQHF.

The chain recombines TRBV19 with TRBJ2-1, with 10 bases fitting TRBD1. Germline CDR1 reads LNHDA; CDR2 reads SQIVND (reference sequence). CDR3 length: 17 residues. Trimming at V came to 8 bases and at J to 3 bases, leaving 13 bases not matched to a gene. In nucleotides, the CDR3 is TGTGCCAGTGACAGGGGGCCACCCGGAAGATACTACAATGAGCAGTTCTTC. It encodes CASDRGPPGRYYNEQFF.

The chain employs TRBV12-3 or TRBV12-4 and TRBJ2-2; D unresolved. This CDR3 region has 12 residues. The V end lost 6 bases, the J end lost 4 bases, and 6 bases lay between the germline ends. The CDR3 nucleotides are TGTGCCAGCAGGAGGCTCACCGGGGAGCTGTTTTTT. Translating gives CASRRLTGELFF.

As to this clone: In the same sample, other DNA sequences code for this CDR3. The CDR3 here is CASSSQGNTEAFF. In DNA form, the CDR3 reads TGCGCCAGCAGCTCTCAGGGTAACACTGAAGCTTTCTTT. This sequence joins TRBV5-1 and TRBJ1-1, with D possibly being TRBD1 (5 bases). Trimming removed 3 bases from V and 2 bases from J, with 8 bases in between. The CDR3 has 13 residues. Germline assignment: CDR1 SGHRS and CDR2 YFSETQ.

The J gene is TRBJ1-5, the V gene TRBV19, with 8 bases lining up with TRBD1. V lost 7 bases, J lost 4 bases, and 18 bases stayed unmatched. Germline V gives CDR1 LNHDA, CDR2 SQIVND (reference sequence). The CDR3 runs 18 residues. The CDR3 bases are TGTGCCAGTACCCATTTGCCCCAGGGGGCCGGGTGGAATCAGCCCCAGCATTTT. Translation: CASTHLPQGAGWNQPQHF.

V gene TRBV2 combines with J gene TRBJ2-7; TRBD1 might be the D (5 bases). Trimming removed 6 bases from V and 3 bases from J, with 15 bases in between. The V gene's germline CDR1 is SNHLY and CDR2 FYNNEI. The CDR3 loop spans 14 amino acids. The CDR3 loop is CASRDSVLYYEQYF. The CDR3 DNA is TGTGCCAGCAGAGACAGTGTCCTTTACTACGAGCAGTACTTC.

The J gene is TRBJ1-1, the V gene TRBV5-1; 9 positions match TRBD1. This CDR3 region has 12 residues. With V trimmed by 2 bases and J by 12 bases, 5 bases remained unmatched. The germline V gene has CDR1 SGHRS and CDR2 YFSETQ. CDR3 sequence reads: CASSFSGQGPFF. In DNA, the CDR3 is TGCGCCAGCAGCTTCTCGGGACAGGGCCCTTTCTTT.

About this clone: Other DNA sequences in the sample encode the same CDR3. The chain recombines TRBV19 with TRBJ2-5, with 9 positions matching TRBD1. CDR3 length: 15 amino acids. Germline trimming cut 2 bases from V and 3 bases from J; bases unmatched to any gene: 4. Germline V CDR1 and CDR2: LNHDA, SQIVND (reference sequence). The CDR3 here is CASSIPGQGKETQYF. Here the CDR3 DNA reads TGTGCCAGTAGTATACCGGGACAGGGAAAAGAGACCCAGTACTTC.

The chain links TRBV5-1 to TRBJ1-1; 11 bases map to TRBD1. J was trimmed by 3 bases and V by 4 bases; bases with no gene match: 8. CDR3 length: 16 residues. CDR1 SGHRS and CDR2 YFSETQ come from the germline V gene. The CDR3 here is CASSPRTGGEDTEAFF. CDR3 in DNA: TGCGCCAGCAGCCCGAGGACAGGGGGCGAGGACACTGAAGCTTTCTTT.

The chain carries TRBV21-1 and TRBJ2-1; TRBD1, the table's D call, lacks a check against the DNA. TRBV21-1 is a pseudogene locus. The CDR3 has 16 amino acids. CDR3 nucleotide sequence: TGTGCCAGCTTTATGGGGGCCCCGAGCTCCTACAATGAGCAGTTCTTC. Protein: CASFMGAPSSYNEQFF.

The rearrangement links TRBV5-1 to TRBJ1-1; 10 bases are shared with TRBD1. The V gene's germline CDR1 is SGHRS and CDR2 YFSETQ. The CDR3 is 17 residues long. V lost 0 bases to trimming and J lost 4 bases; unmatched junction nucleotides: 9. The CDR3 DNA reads TGCGCCAGCAGCTTGGGGACAGGGGGTCCCATTGGCACTGAAGCTTTCTTT. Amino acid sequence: CASSLGTGGPIGTEAFF.

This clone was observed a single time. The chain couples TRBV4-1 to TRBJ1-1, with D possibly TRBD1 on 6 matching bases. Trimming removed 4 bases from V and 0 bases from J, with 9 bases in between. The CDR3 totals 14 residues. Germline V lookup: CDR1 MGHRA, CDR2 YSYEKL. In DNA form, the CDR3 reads TGCGCCAGCAGCCTGAGACAGGTGAACACTGAAGCTTTCTTT. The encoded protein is CASSLRQVNTEAFF.

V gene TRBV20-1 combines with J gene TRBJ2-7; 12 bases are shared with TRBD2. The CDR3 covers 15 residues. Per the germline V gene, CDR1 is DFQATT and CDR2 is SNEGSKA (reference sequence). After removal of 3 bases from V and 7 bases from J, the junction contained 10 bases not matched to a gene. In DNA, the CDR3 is TGCAGTGCTAGTCCCGCCGGGACTAGCGGGCCTGAGCAGTACTTC. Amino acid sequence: CSASPAGTSGPEQYF.

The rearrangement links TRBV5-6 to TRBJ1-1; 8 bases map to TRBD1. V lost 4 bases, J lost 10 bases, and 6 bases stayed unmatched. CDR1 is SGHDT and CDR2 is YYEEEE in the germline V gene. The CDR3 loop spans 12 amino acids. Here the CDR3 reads CASSLGTGGAFF. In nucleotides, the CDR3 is TGTGCCAGCAGCCTGGGGACAGGAGGAGCTTTCTTT. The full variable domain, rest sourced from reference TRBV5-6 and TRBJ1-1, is DAGVTQSPTHLIKTRGQQVTLRCSPKSGHDTVSWYQQALGQGPQFIFQYYEEEERQRGNFPDRFSGHQFPNYSSELNVNALLLGDSALYLCASSLGTGGAFFGQGTRLTVV.

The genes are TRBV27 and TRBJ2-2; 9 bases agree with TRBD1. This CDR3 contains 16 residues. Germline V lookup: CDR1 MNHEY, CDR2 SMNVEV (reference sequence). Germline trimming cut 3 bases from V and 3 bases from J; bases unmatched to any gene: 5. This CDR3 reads CASSLGNRGHTGELFF. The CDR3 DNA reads TGTGCCAGCAGTTTGGGAAACAGGGGGCACACCGGGGAGCTGTTTTTT.

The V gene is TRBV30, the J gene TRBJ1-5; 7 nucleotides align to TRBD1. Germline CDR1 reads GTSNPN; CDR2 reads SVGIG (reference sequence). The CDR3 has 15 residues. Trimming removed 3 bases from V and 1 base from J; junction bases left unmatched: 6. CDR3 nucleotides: TGTGCCTGGAGCCTTGTAGGGGGCAGCAATCAGCCCCAGCATTTT. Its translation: CAWSLVGGSNQPQHF.

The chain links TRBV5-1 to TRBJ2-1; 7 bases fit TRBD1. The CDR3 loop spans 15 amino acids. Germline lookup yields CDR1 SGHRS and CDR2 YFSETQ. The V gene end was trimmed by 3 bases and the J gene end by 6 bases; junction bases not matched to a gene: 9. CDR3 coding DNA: TGCGCCAGCAGCTCGGGACAGACTCCTGGCAATGAGCAGTTCTTC. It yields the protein CASSSGQTPGNEQFF.

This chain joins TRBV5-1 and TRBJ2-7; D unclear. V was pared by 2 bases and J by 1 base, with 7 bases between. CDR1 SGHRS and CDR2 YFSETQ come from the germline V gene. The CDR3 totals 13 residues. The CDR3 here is CASSLTFSYEQYF. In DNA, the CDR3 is TGCGCCAGCAGCTTAACATTTTCCTACGAGCAGTACTTC. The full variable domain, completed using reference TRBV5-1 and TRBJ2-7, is KAGVTQTPRYLIKTRGQQVTLSCSPISGHRSVSWYQQTPGQGLQFLFEYFSETQRNKGNFPGRFSGRQFSNSRSEMNVSTLELGDSALYLCASSLTFSYEQYFGPGTRLTVT.